Given below is one T cell receptor (beta chain) in context. What antigen it recognizes has not been identified. A single base separates this from a much larger clone, so it may be a read error. To purify naive CD4+ T cells, the Miltenyi Naive CD4+ T Cell Isolation kit was used, and CD25 microbeads served to deplete Tregs. Tregs, naive and memory CD4+ T cells from tumor, blood and ipsilateral draining lymph nodes of five or six breast cancer patients underwent full-length TCR alpha and beta sequencing. Ficoll density gradient centrifugation was used to isolate mononuclear cells from lymph nodes or from 50 ml of peripheral blood. FACS confirmed that the sorted cell populations were more than 90% pure. From its cysteine to its phenylalanine, the CDR3 spans 17 amino acids. Left in the record is the CDR3 DNA by itself, 51 bases read in frame from the first base. Trimming takes 1 base off V and 0 bases off J; junction bases not matched to a gene: 8.

This sample stems from a study (dated by TCRdb to 2014 to 2015). At the level of the whole study: The study examined whether tumor-infiltrating Tregs in breast cancer are drawn from blood Tregs or arise in situ by conversion from other CD4+ T cell subsets.

Full-length TCR variable regions were amplified by 5' RACE PCR with constant-region reverse primers, and semi-nested PCR with Nested Universal Primer A was subsequently performed. Using the ReliaPrep RNA Cell Miniprep System, total RNA was extracted, and the SMARTer RACE 5'/3' Kit was then used to reverse transcribe the RNA into 5'RACE-ready cDNA. Multiplex adaptors were used to barcode the full-length TCR alpha and beta libraries, which were then sequenced on an Illumina MiSeq. The paper's data handling went like this. For each of nine subset-tissue groups, sequencing data from the five patients were combined, and the groups were compared by unsupervised clustering of TCR gene usage. The Morisita-Horn index was used to calculate repertoire similarity, with shared sequences weighted according to their contribution to each repertoire. TCRdb handled the public reads itself, with Q25 trimming in fastp and clone calling in MiXCR, and kept productive beta chains. Duplicate CDR3 protein sequences are folded into a single record with the most common DNA and genes. The V and J calls shown here were made by TCRdb, not taken from the authors' results. For this sample there are some 57,000 distinct CDR3 sequences; roughly 17% appear just once. The top ten clonotypes cover 2% to 2.5% of the sample.

The paper as a whole reports these results and caveats: Rather than covering whole repertoires, validation in the larger cohort was restricted to a single TCR beta V-J rearrangement. Tumor memory CD4+ T cell TCR gene usage was found to cluster with blood and lymph node memory CD4+ cells and with lymph node naive CD4+ cells. The TCR alpha and beta sequences of tumor-infiltrating Tregs showed the greatest overlap with tumor naive CD4+ T cells, followed by blood naive CD4+ T cells.

This chain joins TRBV5-3 to TRBJ2-3; 7 of the junction bases match TRBD2. TRBV5-3 is recorded as an ORF, its role being uncertain. The receptor's source is a female donor with breast cancer. The source material was naive CD4+ T cells sorted from blood. The cell subset or site label of this sample denotes: naive CD4+ T cells, CD4+CD45RA+CD25-. The CDR3 in this case is CARSLNGGRESTDTQYF. In nucleotides, the sequence is TGTGCCAGAAGCTTGAATGGGGGGAGGGAAAGCACAGATACGCAGTATTTT.